The 7 T cell receptor beta chains reported below all come from one sample, sequenced in a study of cytomegalovirus exposure and HLA in healthy donors listed by TCRdb under 2017. The library was built by means of the immunoSEQ multiplex PCR assay. A mixture of 60 forward primers for TCR Vbeta segments and 13 reverse primers for TCR Jbeta segments was used in the multiplex PCR. Entries here come from immuneACCESS through TCRdb and include only in-frame sequences with V and J called. Some clones fail to appear in such tables; in the studies checked, an unresolved V gene covers under half of the shortfall, and the cause of the remainder is unknown. This sample gives about 110,000 clones in total; approximately 71% of them show up just once. Roughly 2.5% of the sample is in the top ten clones. Material for sequencing was PBMCs. The receptors here all came from a man aged 35 to 55 in good health and CMV-seronegative.

V and J are TRBV30 and TRBJ1-4; a possible D gene is TRBD1 (6 bases). Germline V gene data show CDR1 as GTSNPN and CDR2 as SVGIG (reference sequence). Trimming pared 2 bases from V and 5 bases from J, leaving 9 bases between. The CDR3 runs to 13 residues. CDR3 region: CAWSQGNNEKLFF. In nucleotides, the CDR3 is TGTGCCTGGAGTCAGGGGAACAATGAAAAACTGTTTTTT. Complete variable domain (other parts from reference TRBV30 and TRBJ1-4): SQTIHQWPATLVQPVGSPLSLECTVEGTSNPNLYWYRQAAGRGLQLLFYSVGIGQISSEVPQNLSASRPQDRQFILSSKKLLLSDSGFYLCAWSQGNNEKLFFGSGTQLSVL.

This clone was seen just once. The V call is TRBV5-1, the J call TRBJ2-1; 10 bases are a match to TRBD2. With 0 bases clipped from V and 8 bases from J, the junction kept 14 bases outside the gene matches. The CDR3 is 18 residues long. From germline, CDR1 is SGHRS and CDR2 YFSETQ. The CDR3 coding sequence is TGCGCCAGCAGCTTGGGGACAGACATACTAACTAGCGGGGATGAGCAGTTCTTC. It specifies CASSLGTDILTSGDEQFF.

The J gene is TRBJ2-5, the V gene TRBV4-1, with 7 bases that match TRBD2. Trimming at V came to 4 bases and at J to 3 bases, leaving 11 bases not matched to a gene. The germline CDR1 and CDR2 sequences are MGHRA and YSYEKL. The CDR3 consists of 16 residues. Written as DNA, the CDR3 is TGCGCCAGCAGCCCGCATGGGGCACGGGGGGAAGAGACCCAGTACTTC. Its translation: CASSPHGARGEETQYF.

CDR3 amino acids: CASMGSGETQYF. CDR3 in DNA: TGCGCCAGCATGGGCAGCGGGGAGACCCAGTACTTC. The chain uses TRBV10-2 and TRBJ2-5, with D maybe TRBD2 (6 bases). The ends were cut back, 7 bases at V and 5 bases at J, with 11 bases in the middle. Germline values: CDR1 WSHSY, CDR2 SAAADI. The CDR3 runs 12 residues.

CDR3 residues: CASSAGTGDTGELFF. The CDR3 nucleotides read TGTGCCAGCAGCGCTGGGACAGGTGACACCGGGGAGCTGTTTTTT. The V and J genes are TRBV9 and TRBJ2-2; 8 nucleotides line up with TRBD1. Germline CDR1 and CDR2: SGDLS and YYNGEE. J was trimmed by 3 bases and V by 3 bases; bases with no gene match: 4. This CDR3 has 15 residues.

The rearrangement uses TRBV11-2 and TRBJ2-5; 8 bases are shared with TRBD1. The CDR3 has 14 residues. V gave up 4 bases and J gave up 1 base; unmatched junction bases: 2. Germline CDR1 reads SGHAT; CDR2 reads FQNNGV. In DNA, the CDR3 is TGTGCCAGCAGCTCTACAGGGGGCCAAGAGACCCAGTACTTC. This codes for CASSSTGGQETQYF.

This CDR3 reads CASSPRRGTINYGYTF. The CDR3 nucleotides read TGTGCCAGCAGCCCTAGAAGAGGGACAATCAACTATGGCTACACCTTC. The rearrangement links TRBV5-8 to TRBJ1-2, with D possibly being TRBD1 (6 bases). This CDR3 region has 16 residues. V gave up 4 bases and J gave up 2 bases, with 18 bases separating them. The V gene's germline CDR1 is SGHTS and CDR2 YDEGEE.